The TCR beta chain under discussion was sequenced for a study of OX40 agonist ivuxolimab in advanced cancers. Study at large: Dose-escalation patients' cancers were hepatocellular carcinoma, melanoma, renal cell or head and neck cancer.

CDR1 and CDR2 (germline): KGHSH, LQKENI. Trimming removed 3 bases from V and 1 base from J, with 12 bases in between. The CDR3 is made up of 16 amino acids. Here immunoSEQ multiplex PCR was the method, and the copy in TCRdb shows in-frame clones only, minus some. The data show 70,000 or so clones, more than 70% seen once. The chain employs TRBV18 and TRBJ2-2; D may be TRBD2 (6 bases). The sample here was CD4+ or CD8+ T cells sorted from blood, taken in a trial of the OX40 agonist ivuxolimab. The sequence was collected from an adult with an advanced solid tumor such as melanoma, head and neck, liver or kidney cancer. The CDR3 spells CASSPGGRGNTGELFF. The CDR3 DNA sequence: TGTGCCAGCTCACCGGGAGGACGGGGGAACACCGGGGAGCTGTTTTTT.